This TCR beta chain was profiled in a study of cytomegalovirus exposure and HLA in healthy donors. Study findings and constraints: As a later analysis revealed, the rate of TCR association differed by HLA locus, with DRB1 most and HLA-C fewest. Immune exposure information comprised only CMV serostatus. Productive status was seen about 87% or about 30% of the time for most TCR beta V segments in an earlier analysis. Fewer N-insertions (relative to the roughly 660-donor mean) were reportedly seen in an Asian-associated ancestry cluster in a later analysis.

Looked up from germline, CDR1 is LNHDA and CDR2 is SQIVND (reference sequence). Trimming took off 1 base at V and 2 bases at J, with 8 bases between the two ends. This CDR3 contains 14 residues. The PCR ran on 60 Vbeta and 13 Jbeta primers. Produced via immunoSEQ multiplex PCR; TCRdb's table is partial and in-frame only. The table has fewer than 200,000 clones, around 83% seen once; the top ten hold about 1.8%. Regarding this clone: Its specificity is unknown.

This clonotype originated in a woman between 18 and 29 years old in good health and CMV-seronegative. Sample: PBMCs. The chain uses TRBV19 and TRBJ2-5; TRBD2 might be the D (6 bases). The CDR3 DNA reads as TGTGCCAGTAGTATAGGGGGGGTGCAAGAGACCCAGTACTTC. Protein: CASSIGGVQETQYF.